This T cell receptor (beta chain) comes out of a study of blood T cell repertoires in COVID-19. V was clipped by 3 bases and J by 11 bases, with 16 bases between them. Germline V lookup: CDR1 LGHNA, CDR2 YSLEER. This CDR3 has 13 amino acids. Original processing notes: Nucleated cell counts were estimated from reference gene primer amplification. TCRdb's copy holds only in-frame clones and misses some; the assay was immunoSEQ multiplex PCR. V, J and clone size derive from that table, while D and trimming were established from the DNA sequence. The sample has 150,000 or so clones; over 75% are singletons.

The source of this sequence is a man between 60 and 75 years old with COVID-19, enrolled during active disease. This chain uses TRBV4-3 with TRBJ1-1; no clear D. The sample consisted of peripheral blood. The CDR3 sequence is CASSHNSPTPAFF. For the CDR3, the DNA is TGCGCCAGCAGCCATAACTCACCCACCCCGGCTTTCTTT.